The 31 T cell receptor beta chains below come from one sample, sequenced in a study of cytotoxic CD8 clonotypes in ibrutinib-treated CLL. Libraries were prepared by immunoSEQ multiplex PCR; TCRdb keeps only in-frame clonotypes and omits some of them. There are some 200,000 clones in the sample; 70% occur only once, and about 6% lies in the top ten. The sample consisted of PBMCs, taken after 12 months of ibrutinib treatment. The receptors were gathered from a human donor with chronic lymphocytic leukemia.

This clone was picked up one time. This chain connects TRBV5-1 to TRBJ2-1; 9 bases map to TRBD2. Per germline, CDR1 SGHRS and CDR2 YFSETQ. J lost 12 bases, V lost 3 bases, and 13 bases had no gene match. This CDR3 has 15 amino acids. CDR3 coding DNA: TGCGCCAGCAGCTCGGCAGGACTAGCGTTATATGGGCAGTTCTTC. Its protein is CASSSAGLALYGQFF. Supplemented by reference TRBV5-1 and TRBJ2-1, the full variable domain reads KAGVTQTPRYLIKTRGQQVTLSCSPISGHRSVSWYQQTPGQGLQFLFEYFSETQRNKGNFPGRFSGRQFSNSRSEMNVSTLELGDSALYLCASSSAGLALYGQFFGPGTRLTVL.

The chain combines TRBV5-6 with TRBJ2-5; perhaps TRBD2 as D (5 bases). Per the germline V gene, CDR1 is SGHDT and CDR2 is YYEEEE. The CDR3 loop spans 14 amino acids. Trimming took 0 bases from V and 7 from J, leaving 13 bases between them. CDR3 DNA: TGTGCCAGCAGCTTGGATACGGCGGGCGGGACCCAGTACTTC. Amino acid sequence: CASSLDTAGGTQYF.

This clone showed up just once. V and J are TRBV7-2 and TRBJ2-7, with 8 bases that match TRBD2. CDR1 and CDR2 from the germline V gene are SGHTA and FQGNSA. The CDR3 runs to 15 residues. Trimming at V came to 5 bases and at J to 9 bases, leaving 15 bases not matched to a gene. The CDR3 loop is CASSTASGGSFGQYF. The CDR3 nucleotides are TGTGCCAGCAGCACCGCGAGCGGGGGTAGTTTCGGGCAGTACTTC. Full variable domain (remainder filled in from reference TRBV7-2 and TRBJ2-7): GAGVSQSPSNKVTEKGKDVELRCDPISGHTALYWYRQSLGQGLEFLIYFQGNSAPDKSGLPSDRFSAERTGGSVSTLTIQRTQQEDSAVYLCASSTASGGSFGQYFGPGTRLTVT.

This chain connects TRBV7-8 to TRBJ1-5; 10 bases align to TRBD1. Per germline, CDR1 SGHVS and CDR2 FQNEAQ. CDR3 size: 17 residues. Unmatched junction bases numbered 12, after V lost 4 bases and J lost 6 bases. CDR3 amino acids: CASSSRQGARRGQPQHF. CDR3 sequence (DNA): TGTGCCAGCAGCTCCCGACAGGGGGCTAGGCGAGGTCAGCCCCAGCATTTT.

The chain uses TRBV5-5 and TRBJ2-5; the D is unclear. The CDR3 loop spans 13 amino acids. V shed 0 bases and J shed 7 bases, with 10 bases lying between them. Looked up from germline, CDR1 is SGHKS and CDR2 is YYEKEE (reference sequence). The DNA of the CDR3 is TGTGCCAGCAGCTTGGTAACAGTTGGGACCCAGTACTTC. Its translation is CASSLVTVGTQYF.

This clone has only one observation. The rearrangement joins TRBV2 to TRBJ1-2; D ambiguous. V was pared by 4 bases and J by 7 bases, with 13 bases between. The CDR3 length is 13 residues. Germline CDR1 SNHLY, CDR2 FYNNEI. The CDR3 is CASSVLQGSGYTF. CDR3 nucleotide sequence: TGTGCCAGCAGTGTGTTACAAGGAAGTGGCTACACCTTC.

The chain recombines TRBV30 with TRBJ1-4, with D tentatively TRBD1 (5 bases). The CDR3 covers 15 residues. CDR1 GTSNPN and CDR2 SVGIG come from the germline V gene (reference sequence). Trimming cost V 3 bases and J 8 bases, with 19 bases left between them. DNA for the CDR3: TGTGCCTGGAGCGGACGTACGGGGGGTTGGGAAAAACTGTTTTTT. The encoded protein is CAWSGRTGGWEKLFF.

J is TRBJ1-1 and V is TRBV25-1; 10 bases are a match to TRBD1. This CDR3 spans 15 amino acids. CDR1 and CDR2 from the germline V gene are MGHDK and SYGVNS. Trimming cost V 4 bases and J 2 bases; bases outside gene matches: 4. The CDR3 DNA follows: TGTGCCAGCAGTGGGGGACAGGGGAGAAACACTGAAGCTTTCTTT. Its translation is CASSGGQGRNTEAFF.

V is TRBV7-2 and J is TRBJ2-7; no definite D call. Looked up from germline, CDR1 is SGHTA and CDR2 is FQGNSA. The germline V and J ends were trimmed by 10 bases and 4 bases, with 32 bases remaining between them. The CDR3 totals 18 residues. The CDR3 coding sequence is TGTGCCACCCCCCTCCACCCCTCACTATGGCCTTTTATGTACGAGCAGTACTTC. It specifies CATPLHPSLWPFMYEQYF.

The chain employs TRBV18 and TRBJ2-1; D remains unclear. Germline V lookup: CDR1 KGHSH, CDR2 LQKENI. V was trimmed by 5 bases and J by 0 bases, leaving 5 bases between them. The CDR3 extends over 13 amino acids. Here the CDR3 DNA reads TGTGCCAGCTCAATCGACTCCTACAATGAGCAGTTCTTC. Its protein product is CASSIDSYNEQFF.

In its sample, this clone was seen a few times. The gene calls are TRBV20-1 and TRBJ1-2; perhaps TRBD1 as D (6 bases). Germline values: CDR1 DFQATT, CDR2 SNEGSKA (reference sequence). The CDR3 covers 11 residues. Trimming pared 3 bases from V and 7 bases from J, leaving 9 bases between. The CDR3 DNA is TGCAGTGCTAGCAGGGGTAGTGGCTACACCTTC. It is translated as CSASRGSGYTF.

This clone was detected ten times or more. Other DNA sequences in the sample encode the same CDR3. CDR3 region: CASSPGSSTNEKLFF. As DNA, the CDR3 is TGCGCCAGCAGCCCGGGGAGCTCAACTAATGAAAAACTGTTTTTT. V usage is TRBV5-1 and J usage is TRBJ1-4; D is uncertain. The CDR3 spans 15 residues. The germline V gene encodes CDR1 SGHRS and CDR2 YFSETQ. Trimming cost V 4 bases and J 0 bases, with 10 bases left between them. The full variable domain, completed using reference TRBV5-1 and TRBJ1-4, is KAGVTQTPRYLIKTRGQQVTLSCSPISGHRSVSWYQQTPGQGLQFLFEYFSETQRNKGNFPGRFSGRQFSNSRSEMNVSTLELGDSALYLCASSPGSSTNEKLFFGSGTQLSVL.

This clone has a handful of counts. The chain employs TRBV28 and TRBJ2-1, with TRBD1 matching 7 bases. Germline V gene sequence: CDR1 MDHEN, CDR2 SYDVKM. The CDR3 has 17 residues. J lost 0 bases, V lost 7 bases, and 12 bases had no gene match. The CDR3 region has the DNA TGTGCCAGCACCCCCCCGACAGGGCCTGACTCCTACAATGAGCAGTTCTTC. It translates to CASTPPTGPDSYNEQFF.

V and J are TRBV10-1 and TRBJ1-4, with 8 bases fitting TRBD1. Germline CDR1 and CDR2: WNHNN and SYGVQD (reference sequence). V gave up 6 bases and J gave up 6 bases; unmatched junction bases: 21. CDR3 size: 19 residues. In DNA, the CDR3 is TGCGCCAGCAGGATAAAGGACAGGGATTCCGAACATAATCATGAAAAACTGTTTTTT. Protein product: CASRIKDRDSEHNHEKLFF.

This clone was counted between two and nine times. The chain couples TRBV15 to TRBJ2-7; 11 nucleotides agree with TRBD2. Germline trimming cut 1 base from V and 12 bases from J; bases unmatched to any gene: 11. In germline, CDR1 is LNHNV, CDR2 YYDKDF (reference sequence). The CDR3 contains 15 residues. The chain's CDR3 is CATSRATSGGSGGYF. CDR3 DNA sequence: TGTGCCACCAGCAGAGCTACTAGCGGGGGTTCCGGTGGGTACTTC. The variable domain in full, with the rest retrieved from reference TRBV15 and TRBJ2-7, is DAMVIQNPRYQVTQFGKPVTLSCSQTLNHNVMYWYQQKSSQAPKLLFHYYDKDFNNEADTPDNFQSRRPNTSFCFLDIRSPGLGDTAMYLCATSRATSGGSGGYFGPGTRLTVT.

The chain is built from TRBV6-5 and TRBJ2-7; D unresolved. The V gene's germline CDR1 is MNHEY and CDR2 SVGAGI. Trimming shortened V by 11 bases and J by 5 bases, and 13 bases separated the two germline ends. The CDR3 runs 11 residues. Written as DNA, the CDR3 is TGTGCCCTTAGGGTTCAAAACGAGCAGTACTTC. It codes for CALRVQNEQYF.

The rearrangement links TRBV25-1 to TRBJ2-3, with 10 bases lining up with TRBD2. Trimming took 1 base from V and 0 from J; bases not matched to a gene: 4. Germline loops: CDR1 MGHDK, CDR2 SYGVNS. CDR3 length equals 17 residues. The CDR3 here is CASSELGLAESTDTQYF. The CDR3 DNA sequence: TGTGCCAGCAGTGAATTAGGACTAGCGGAAAGCACAGATACGCAGTATTTT. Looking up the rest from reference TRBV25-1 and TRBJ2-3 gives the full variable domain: EADIYQTPRYLVIGTGKKITLECSQTMGHDKMYWYQQDPGMELHLIHYSYGVNSTEKGDLSSESTVSRIRTEHFPLTLESARPSHTSQYLCASSELGLAESTDTQYFGPGTRLTVL.

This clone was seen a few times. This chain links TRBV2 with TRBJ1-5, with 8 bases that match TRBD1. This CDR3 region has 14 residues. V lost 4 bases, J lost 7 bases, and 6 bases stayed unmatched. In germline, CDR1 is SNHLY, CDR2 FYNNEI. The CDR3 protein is CASSADRVLQPQHF. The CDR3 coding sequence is TGTGCCAGCAGTGCGGACAGGGTTTTGCAGCCCCAGCATTTT.

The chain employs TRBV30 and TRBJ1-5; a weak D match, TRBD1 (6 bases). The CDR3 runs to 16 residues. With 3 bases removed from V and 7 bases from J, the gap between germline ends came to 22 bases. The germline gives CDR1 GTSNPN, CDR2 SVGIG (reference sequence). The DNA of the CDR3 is TGTGCCTGGAGCATAGGAATACAGGGACTTCTGCAGCCCCAGCATTTT. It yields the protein CAWSIGIQGLLQPQHF.

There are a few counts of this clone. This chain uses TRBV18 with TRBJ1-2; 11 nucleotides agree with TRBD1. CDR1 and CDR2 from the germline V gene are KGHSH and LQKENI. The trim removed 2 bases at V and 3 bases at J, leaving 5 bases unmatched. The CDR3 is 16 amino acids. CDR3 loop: CASSPLGQGVDYGYTF. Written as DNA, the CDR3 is TGTGCCAGCTCACCATTGGGACAGGGGGTAGACTATGGCTACACCTTC.

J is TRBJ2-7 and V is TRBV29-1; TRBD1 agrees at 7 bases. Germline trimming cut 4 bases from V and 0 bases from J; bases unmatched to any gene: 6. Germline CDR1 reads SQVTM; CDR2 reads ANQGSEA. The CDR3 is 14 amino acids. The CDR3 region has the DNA TGCAGCGTTGGGATGGACAGGAGCTCCTACGAGCAGTACTTC. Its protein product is CSVGMDRSSYEQYF.

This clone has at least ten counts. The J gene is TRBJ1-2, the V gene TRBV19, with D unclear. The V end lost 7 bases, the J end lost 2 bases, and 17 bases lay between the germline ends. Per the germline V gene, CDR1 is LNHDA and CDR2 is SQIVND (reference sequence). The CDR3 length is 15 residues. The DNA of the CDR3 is TGTGCCAGTACGCTCTATGGCGAAGGGAACTATGGCTACACCTTC. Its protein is CASTLYGEGNYGYTF.

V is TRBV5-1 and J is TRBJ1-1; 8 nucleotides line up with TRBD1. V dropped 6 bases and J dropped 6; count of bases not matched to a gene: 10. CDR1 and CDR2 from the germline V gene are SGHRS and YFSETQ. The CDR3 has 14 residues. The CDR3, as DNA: TGCGCCAGCAATTATGGACAGGGCGGGGCTGAAGCTTTCTTT. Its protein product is CASNYGQGGAEAFF. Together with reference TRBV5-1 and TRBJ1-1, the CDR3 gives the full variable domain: KAGVTQTPRYLIKTRGQQVTLSCSPISGHRSVSWYQQTPGQGLQFLFEYFSETQRNKGNFPGRFSGRQFSNSRSEMNVSTLELGDSALYLCASNYGQGGAEAFFGQGTRLTVV.

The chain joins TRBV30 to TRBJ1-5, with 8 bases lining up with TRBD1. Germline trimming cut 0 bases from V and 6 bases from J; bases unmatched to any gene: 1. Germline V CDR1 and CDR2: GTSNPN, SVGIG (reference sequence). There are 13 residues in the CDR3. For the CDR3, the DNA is TGTGCCTGGAGTGTCAGGGGGCCTCAGCCCCAGCATTTT. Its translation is CAWSVRGPQPQHF.

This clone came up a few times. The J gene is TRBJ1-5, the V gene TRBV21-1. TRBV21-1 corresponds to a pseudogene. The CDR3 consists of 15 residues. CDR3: CASSKAGPAKPPQHF. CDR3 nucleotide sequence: TGTGCCAGCAGCAAAGCAGGCCCTGCAAAACCGCCCCAGCATTTT.

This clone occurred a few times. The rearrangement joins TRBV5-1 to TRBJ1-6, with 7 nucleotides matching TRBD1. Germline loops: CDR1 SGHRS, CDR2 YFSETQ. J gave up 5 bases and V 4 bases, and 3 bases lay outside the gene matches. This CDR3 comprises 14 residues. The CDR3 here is CASSAGQNNSPLHF. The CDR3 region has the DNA TGCGCCAGCAGCGCGGGACAGAATAATTCACCCCTCCACTTT.

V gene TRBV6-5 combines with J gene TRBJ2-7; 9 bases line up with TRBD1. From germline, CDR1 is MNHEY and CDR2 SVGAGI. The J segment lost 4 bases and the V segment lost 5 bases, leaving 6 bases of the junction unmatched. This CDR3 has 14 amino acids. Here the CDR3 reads CASSQQGAGYEQYF. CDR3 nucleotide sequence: TGTGCCAGCAGTCAACAGGGGGCGGGATACGAGCAGTACTTC.

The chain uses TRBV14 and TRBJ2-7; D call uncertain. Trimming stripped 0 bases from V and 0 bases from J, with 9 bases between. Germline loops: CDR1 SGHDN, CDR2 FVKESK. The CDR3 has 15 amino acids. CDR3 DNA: TGTGCCAGCAGCCAAGAAGTGGTGAGCTCCTACGAGCAGTACTTC. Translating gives CASSQEVVSSYEQYF.

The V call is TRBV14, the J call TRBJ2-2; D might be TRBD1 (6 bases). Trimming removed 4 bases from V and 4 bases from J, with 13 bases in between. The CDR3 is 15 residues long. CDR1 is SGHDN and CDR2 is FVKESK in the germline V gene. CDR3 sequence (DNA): TGTGCCAGCAGCCGAAGCCAGGGGAGCACCGGGGAGCTGTTTTTT. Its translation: CASSRSQGSTGELFF.

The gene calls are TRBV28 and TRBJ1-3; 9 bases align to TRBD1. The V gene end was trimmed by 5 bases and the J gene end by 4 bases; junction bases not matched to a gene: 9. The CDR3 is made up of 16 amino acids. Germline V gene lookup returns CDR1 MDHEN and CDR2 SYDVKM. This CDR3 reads CASSAPGQGAGNTIYF. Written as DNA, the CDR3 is TGTGCCAGCAGTGCCCCGGGACAGGGCGCCGGAAACACCATATATTTT. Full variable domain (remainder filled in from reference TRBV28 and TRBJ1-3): DVKVTQSSRYLVKRTGEKVFLECVQDMDHENMFWYRQDPGLGLRLIYFSYDVKMKEKGDIPEGYSVSREKKERFSLILESASTNQTSMYLCASSAPGQGAGNTIYFGEGSWLTVV.

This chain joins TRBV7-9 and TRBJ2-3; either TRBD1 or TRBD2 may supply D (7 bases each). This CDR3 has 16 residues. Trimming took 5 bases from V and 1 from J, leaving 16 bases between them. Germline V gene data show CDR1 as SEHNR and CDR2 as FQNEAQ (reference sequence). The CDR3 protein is CASSHAGRGRTDTQYF. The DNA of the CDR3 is TGTGCCAGCAGCCACGCGGGGAGGGGGCGCACAGATACGCAGTATTTT.